This TCR beta chain was identified during a study of T cell responses to AZD1222 COVID-19 vaccine. Sequenced by immunoSEQ multiplex PCR; TCRdb stores in-frame clones only, minus some. The data show 150,000 or so clones, roughly nine tenths seen once. In its sample, this clone was seen a few times. This specimen was peripheral blood, taken on day 0 of AZD1222 vaccination. This sequence originates from an adult in good health.

The CDR3 loop reads CASSLAGIRANTEAFF. In DNA form, the CDR3 reads TGTGCCAGCAGCTTAGCGGGGATTCGGGCGAACACTGAAGCTTTCTTT. The rearrangement joins TRBV7-9 to TRBJ1-1, with D uncertain. The V end lost 0 bases, the J end lost 1 base, and 12 bases lay between the germline ends. The CDR3 has 16 residues. Per the germline V gene, CDR1 is SEHNR and CDR2 is FQNEAQ (reference sequence).